The TCR beta chain described here comes from a study of patients and donors after allogeneic stem cell transplantation. Using its own MiXCR run on the RT-PCR reads, TCRdb lists one record per CDR3 protein. The sample includes 150,000 to 200,000 distinct CDR3 sequences, roughly 22% of them seen just once. Trimming took 1 base from V and 5 from J; bases not matched to a gene: 6. Looked up from germline, CDR1 is SGHTA and CDR2 is FQGTGA. The CDR3 is made up of 16 amino acids. The sample was blood, either unsorted or a sorted T cell fraction (not recorded which). The chain recombines TRBV7-3 with TRBJ2-1; 9 nucleotides align to TRBD2. The receptor was isolated from a human donor who was either an allogeneic HSCT recipient or a stem cell or donor lymphocyte infusion donor (not recorded which). It is not recorded whose cells these are; they may come from a transplant donor. The CDR3 bases are TGTGCCAGCAGCTTAATGCTAGCGGGATCTGACAATGAGCAGTTCTTC. Translated, it gives CASSLMLAGSDNEQFF.